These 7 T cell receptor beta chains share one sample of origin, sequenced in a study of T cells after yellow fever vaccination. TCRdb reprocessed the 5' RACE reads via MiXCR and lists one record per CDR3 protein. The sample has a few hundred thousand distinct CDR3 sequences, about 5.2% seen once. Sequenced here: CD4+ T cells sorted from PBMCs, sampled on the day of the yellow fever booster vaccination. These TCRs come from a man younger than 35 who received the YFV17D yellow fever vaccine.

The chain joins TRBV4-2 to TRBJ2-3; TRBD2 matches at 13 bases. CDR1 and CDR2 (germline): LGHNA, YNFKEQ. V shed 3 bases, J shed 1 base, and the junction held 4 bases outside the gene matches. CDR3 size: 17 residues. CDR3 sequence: CASSQATSGGGTDTQYF. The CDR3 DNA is TGTGCCAGCAGCCAGGCTACTAGCGGGGGGGGCACAGATACGCAGTATTTT.

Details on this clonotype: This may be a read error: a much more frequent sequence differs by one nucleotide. The CDR3 region has the DNA TGTGTCAGCTCCCGGAGGGAAGAGACCCAGTACTTC. It is translated as CVSSRREETQYF. The J gene is TRBJ2-5, the V gene TRBV12-3 or TRBV12-4, with TRBD2 as a possible D gene (6 bases). The CDR3 has 12 residues.

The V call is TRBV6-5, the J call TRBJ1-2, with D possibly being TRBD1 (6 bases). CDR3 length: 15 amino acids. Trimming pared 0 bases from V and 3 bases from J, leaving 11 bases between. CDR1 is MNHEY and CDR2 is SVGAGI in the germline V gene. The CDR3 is CASSYSPRTDYGYTF. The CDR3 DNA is TGTGCCAGCAGTTACTCCCCCCGGACAGACTATGGCTACACCTTC.

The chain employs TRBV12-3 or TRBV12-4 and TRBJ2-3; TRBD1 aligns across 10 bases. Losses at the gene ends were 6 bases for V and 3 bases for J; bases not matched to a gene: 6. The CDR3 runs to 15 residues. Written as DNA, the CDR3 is TGTGCCAGCAGGCCCCGGACAGGGGGAACAGATACGCAGTATTTT. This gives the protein CASRPRTGGTDTQYF.

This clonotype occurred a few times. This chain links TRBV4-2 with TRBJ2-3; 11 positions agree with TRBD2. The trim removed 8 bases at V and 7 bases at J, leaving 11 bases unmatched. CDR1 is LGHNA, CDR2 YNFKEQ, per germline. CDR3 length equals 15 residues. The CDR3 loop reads CASQDSGGAMYTQYF. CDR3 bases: TGTGCCAGCCAAGATAGCGGGGGGGCCATGTATACGCAGTATTTT.

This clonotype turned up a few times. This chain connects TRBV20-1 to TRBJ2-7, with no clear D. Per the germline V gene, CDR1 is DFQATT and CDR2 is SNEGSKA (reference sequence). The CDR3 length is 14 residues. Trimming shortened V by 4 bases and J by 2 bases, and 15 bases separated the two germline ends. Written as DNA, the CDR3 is TGCAGTGCTATAGGCCGGACGCGAACCTACGAGCAGTACTTC. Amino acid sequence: CSAIGRTRTYEQYF.

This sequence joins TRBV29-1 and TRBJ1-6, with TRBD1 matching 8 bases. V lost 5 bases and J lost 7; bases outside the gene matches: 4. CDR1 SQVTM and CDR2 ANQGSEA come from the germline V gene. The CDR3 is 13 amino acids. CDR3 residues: CSVKGQENSPLHF. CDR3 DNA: TGCAGCGTTAAGGGACAGGAGAATTCACCCCTCCACTTT.